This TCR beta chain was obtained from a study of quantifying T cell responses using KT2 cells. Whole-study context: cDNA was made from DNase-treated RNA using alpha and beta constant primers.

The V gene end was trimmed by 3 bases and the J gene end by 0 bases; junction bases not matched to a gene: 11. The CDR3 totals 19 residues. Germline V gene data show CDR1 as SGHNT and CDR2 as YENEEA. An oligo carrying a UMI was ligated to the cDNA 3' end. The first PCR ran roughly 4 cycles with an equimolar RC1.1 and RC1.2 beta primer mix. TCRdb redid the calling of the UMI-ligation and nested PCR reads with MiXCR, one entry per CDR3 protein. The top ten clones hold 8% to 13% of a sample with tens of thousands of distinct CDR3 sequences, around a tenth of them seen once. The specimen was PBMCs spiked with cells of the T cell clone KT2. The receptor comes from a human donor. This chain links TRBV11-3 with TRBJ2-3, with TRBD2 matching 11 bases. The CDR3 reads CASSFPLAGGPPSTDTQYF. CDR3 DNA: TGTGCCAGCAGCTTTCCTCTAGCGGGAGGCCCTCCTAGCACAGATACGCAGTATTTT.